The entry below gives a single T cell receptor (beta chain) sequence along with its context. From germline, CDR1 is SGHKS and CDR2 YYEKEE (reference sequence). The CDR3 runs 13 residues. V lost 0 bases to trimming and J lost 0 bases, with 1 base between them. This entry is derived from a study of low-dose radiotherapy and immunotherapy resistance in tumors. Across the whole study: One day before radiation and immunotherapy, intravenous cyclophosphamide 200 mg/m2 was administered, with this repeated every two weeks. Every day for four cycles from cycle 1 day 1, patients took 300 mg of oral aspirin.

With TRAV- and TRBV-specific primers, first-strand cDNA was made, covering the alpha and beta chains. PCR amplification of the TCRs was performed with Phusion for 20 to 25 PCR cycles, and it relied on a constant-region primer together with a V-primer adapter. Isolated mRNA underwent amplification via in vitro transcription. Each CDR3 protein is one row after TCRdb ran MiXCR on the reads. Among around 60,000 distinct CDR3 sequences, 20% to 25% were seen once, and the ten largest hold 5.5% to 8.5%. Time point meaning: after trial treatment. Treatment denoted: LDRT plus nivolumab, ipilimumab, low-dose cyclophosphamide and aspirin (RACIN trial). Donors were administered nivolumab, ipilimumab, aspirin and low-dose cyclophosphamide, together with low-dose radiotherapy.

The sequences come from PBMCs, collected after low-dose radiotherapy plus immunotherapy. The genes are TRBV5-5 and TRBJ1-3; D ambiguous. This TCR came from a male donor with prostate cancer. DNA of the CDR3: TGTGCCAGCAGCTTGGTCTCTGGAAACACCATATATTTT. Amino acid sequence: CASSLVSGNTIYF.